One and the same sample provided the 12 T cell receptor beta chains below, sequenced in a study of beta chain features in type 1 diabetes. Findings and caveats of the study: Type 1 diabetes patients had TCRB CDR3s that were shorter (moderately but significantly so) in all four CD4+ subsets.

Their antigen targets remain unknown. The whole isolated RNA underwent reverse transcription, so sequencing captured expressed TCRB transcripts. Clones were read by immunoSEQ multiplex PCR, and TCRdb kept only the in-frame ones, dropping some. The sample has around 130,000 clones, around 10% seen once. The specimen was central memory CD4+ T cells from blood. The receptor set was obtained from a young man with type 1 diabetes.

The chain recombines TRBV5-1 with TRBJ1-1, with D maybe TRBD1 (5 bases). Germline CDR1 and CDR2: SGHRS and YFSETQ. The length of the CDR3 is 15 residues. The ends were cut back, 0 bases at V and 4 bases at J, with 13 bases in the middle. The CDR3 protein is CASSLGPGVVTEAFF. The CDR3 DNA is TGCGCCAGCAGCTTGGGACCGGGGGTGGTCACTGAAGCTTTCTTT.

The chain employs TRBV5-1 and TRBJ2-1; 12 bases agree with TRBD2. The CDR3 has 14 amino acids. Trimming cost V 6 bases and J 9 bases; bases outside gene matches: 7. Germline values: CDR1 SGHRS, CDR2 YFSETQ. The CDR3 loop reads CASTVASGGGEQFF. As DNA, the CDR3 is TGCGCCAGCACGGTGGCTAGCGGGGGGGGTGAGCAGTTCTTC.

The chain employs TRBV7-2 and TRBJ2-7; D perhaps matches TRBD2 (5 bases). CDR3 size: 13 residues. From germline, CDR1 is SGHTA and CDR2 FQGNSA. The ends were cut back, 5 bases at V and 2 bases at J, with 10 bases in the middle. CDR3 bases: TGTGCCAGCAGCCCGACACTAGCCTACGAGCAGTACTTC. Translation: CASSPTLAYEQYF.

The CDR3 DNA reads as TGCGCCAGCAGCCCGGCGATGTCCTCTCGGGAGGGTTCACCCCTCCACTTT. It encodes CASSPAMSSREGSPLHF. The chain employs TRBV5-1 and TRBJ1-6; D is unresolved. Per the germline V gene, CDR1 is SGHRS and CDR2 is YFSETQ. CDR3 length: 17 residues. V lost 4 bases to trimming and J lost 9 bases, with 23 bases between them.

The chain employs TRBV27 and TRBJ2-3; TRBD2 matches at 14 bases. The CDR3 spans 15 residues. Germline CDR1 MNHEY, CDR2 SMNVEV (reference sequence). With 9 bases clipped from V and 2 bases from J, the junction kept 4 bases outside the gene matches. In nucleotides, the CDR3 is TGTGCCAGTGGGACTAGCGGGGGAAACACAGATACGCAGTATTTT. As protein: CASGTSGGNTDTQYF.

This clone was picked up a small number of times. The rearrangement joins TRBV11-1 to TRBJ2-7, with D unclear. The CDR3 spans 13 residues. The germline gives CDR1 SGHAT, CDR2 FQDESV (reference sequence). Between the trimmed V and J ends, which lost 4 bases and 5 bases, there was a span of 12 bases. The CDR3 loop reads CASSYVGTNEQYF. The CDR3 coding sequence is TGTGCCAGCAGCTATGTTGGCACCAACGAGCAGTACTTC. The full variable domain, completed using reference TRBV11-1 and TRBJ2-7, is EAEVAQSPRYKITEKSQAVAFWCDPISGHATLYWYRQILGQGPELLVQFQDESVVDDSQLPKDRFSAERLKGVDSTLKIQPAELGDSAMYLCASSYVGTNEQYFGPGTRLTVT.

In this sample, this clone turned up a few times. In DNA, the CDR3 is TGTGCCAGCAGTACCCGGAGGACAGACGGATACTACGAGCAGTACTTC. Protein product: CASSTRRTDGYYEQYF. V is TRBV28 and J is TRBJ2-7; D may be TRBD1 (6 bases). The ends were cut back, 5 bases at V and 3 bases at J, with 20 bases in the middle. The CDR3 covers 16 residues. From germline, CDR1 is MDHEN and CDR2 SYDVKM.

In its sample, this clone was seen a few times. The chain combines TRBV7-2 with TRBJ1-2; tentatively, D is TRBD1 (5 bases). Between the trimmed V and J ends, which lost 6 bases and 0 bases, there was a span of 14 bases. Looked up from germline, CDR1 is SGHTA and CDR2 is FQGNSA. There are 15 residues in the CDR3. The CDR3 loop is CASSYIGGTNYGYTF. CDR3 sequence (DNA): TGTGCCAGCAGTTATATCGGGGGGACTAACTATGGCTACACCTTC.

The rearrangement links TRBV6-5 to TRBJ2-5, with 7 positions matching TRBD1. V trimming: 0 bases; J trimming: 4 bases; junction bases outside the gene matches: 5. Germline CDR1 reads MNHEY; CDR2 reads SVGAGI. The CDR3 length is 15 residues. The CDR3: CASSYSRTGGETQYF. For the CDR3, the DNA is TGTGCCAGCAGTTACTCCCGGACAGGCGGAGAGACCCAGTACTTC.

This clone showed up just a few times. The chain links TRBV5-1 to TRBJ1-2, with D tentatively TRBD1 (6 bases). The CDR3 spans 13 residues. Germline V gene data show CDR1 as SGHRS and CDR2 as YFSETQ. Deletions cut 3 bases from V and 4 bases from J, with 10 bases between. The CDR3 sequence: CASSSEQGYGYTF. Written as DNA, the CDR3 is TGCGCCAGCAGCTCGGAACAGGGCTATGGCTACACCTTC.

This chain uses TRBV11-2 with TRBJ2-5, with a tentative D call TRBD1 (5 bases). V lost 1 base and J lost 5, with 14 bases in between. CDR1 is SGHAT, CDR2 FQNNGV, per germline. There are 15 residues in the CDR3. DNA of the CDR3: TGTGCCAGCAGCTTAGGGAGTCCAGGGTACGAGACCCAGTACTTC. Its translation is CASSLGSPGYETQYF. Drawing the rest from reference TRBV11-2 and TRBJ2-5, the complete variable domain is EAGVAQSPRYKIIEKRQSVAFWCNPISGHATLYWYQQILGQGPKLLIQFQNNGVVDDSQLPKDRFSAERLKGVDSTLKIQPAKLEDSAVYLCASSLGSPGYETQYFGPGTRLLVL.

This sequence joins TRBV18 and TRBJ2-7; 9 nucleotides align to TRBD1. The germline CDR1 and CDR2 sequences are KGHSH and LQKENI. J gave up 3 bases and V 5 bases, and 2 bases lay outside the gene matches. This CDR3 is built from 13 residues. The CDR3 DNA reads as TGTGCCAGCTCAGGACAGGGGAACTACGAGCAGTACTTC. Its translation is CASSGQGNYEQYF.